This is a list of T cell receptor beta chains from one sample in a study of Ad26.COV2.S vaccination and SARS-CoV-2 variants. The method was immunoSEQ multiplex PCR; TCRdb's version includes in-frame clones alone and lacks a portion of them. The data show approximately 480,000 clones, roughly nine tenths seen once. The sequenced sample was peripheral blood, obtained in a trial of Ad26.COV2.S vaccine versus placebo. These receptors were taken from a person between 18 and 59 years old who received the Ad26.COV2.S COVID-19 vaccine or a placebo. The conserved cysteine and the conserved F or W are not part of the CDR3 here.

CDR3 protein	V gene	J gene
ASSGGQGRYGYT	TRBV5-1	TRBJ1-2
ASSQVPRGGNSPLH	TRBV4-3	TRBJ1-6
ASSQGVTGELF	TRBV4-3	TRBJ2-2
ASSWTSGRFIVNEQF	TRBV7-2	TRBJ2-1
ASSARASTPNEQF	TRBV7-3	TRBJ2-1
ASSSPLTLGTDTQY	TRBV7-9	TRBJ2-3
ASSLTGQTYEQY	TRBV5-4	TRBJ2-7
ASSPGRGSTEAF	TRBV11-3	TRBJ1-1
ATSSGTSAADQETQY	TRBV15	TRBJ2-5
SVEMKASGRETDTQY	TRBV29-1	TRBJ2-3
ASSHASEQY	TRBV14	TRBJ2-7
ASSWPQRETDTQY	TRBV28	TRBJ2-3
ASSQGLAGANEQF	TRBV3-1/TRBV3-2	TRBJ2-1
ASSWGARDNQPQH	TRBV5-8	TRBJ1-5
ASSQEGLASYEQY	TRBV3-1/TRBV3-2	TRBJ2-7
ASSPRTSGGYEQY	TRBV7-8	TRBJ2-7
ASKARQGTGNIQY	TRBV27	TRBJ2-4
ASSQAPSSPGY	TRBV3-1/TRBV3-2	TRBJ2-7
ASSSRLAGTNEQF	TRBV7-9	TRBJ2-1
ASRPTLGLASFYEQF	TRBV28	TRBJ2-1
ASSVTASGRGKNIQY	TRBV7-9	TRBJ2-4
ASSRTSGSYEQY	TRBV7-8	TRBJ2-7
ASSATPYEQY	TRBV6-2/TRBV6-3	TRBJ2-7
ASSPTGGYGYT	TRBV27	TRBJ1-2
ASSIGGSQDEQY	TRBV19	TRBJ2-7
ASSRQGYQETQY	TRBV28	TRBJ2-5
ASNPTSGILNEQF	TRBV5-1	TRBJ2-1
ASSQEDRGSGELF	TRBV4-3	TRBJ2-2
SALLGEAF	TRBV20-1	TRBJ1-1
AISEIANEQF	TRBV10-3	TRBJ2-1
ASRRTSGASYEQY	TRBV11-1	TRBJ2-7
AWSVGAGAGGYT	TRBV30	TRBJ1-2
ATSARRYQETQY	TRBV15	TRBJ2-5
ASSRGLSNYGYT	TRBV5-1	TRBJ1-2
ASSFGTNYEQY	TRBV7-8	TRBJ2-7
ASSLGGQGNGEQY	TRBV28	TRBJ2-7
ASSPKWTGNQPQH	TRBV3-1/TRBV3-2	TRBJ1-5
ASSSMGAQGAREQY	TRBV3-1/TRBV3-2	TRBJ2-7
ASSYSNRGEQF	TRBV6-5	TRBJ2-1
ASSPLGELF	TRBV12-3/TRBV12-4	TRBJ2-2
ASSILGQGNEQF	TRBV19	TRBJ2-1
ASSDFEQF	TRBV10-1	TRBJ2-1
ASSFDRDEQY	TRBV28	TRBJ2-7
ASSLGQARYGYT	TRBV5-1	TRBJ1-2
ASSRQGARDEQY	TRBV19	TRBJ2-7
ASSILDTANTEAF	TRBV19	TRBJ1-1
ASSLWVGQGAGQPQH	TRBV28	TRBJ1-5
ASSLLRGAHYGYT	TRBV7-2	TRBJ1-2
ASNGQPNTYNSPLH	TRBV19	TRBJ1-6
ASGRLGLPATNEKLF	TRBV28	TRBJ1-4
ATSRLSGDREKQPQH	TRBV15	TRBJ1-5
ASSYDVTAGGPVNIQY	TRBV6-2/TRBV6-3	TRBJ2-4
ASTNRASEQF	TRBV19	TRBJ2-1
AWSPPGLAGRYEQY	TRBV30	TRBJ2-7
ATSEVGRDSSEQF	TRBV24-1	TRBJ2-1
ASSSGANTGELF	TRBV19	TRBJ2-2
ASSQGETDTQY	TRBV4-2	TRBJ2-3
ATSDGGLAGAYNEQF	TRBV24-1	TRBJ2-1
AWRAGVGTEAF	TRBV30	TRBJ1-1
ASTHRTGGSSGYT	TRBV2	TRBJ1-2